Described below is a single T cell receptor beta chain sequence and its context. The data were obtained in a study of blood T cell repertoires in COVID-19. Study details: Spain, Italy and the United States supplied samples that represented acute and convalescent COVID-19. The cDNA or gDNA used as material had been derived from T cells, B-cell-depleted T cells, or PBMCs.

The germline V gene encodes CDR1 LNHNV and CDR2 YYDKDF (reference sequence). The CDR3 contains 16 residues. Losses at the gene ends were 5 bases for V and 4 bases for J; bases not matched to a gene: 5. In the study's own analysis: Nucleated cell counts were estimated from reference gene primer amplification. TCRdb keeps only in-frame clones here, not all; method: immunoSEQ multiplex PCR. V and J calls and clone size follow that table, whereas D and trimming were derived from the DNA. The data show 150,000 to 200,000 clones, 89% seen once. The sequencing input was peripheral blood. The rearrangement links TRBV15 to TRBJ2-6; 10 nucleotides line up with TRBD1. The sequence was collected from a man aged 18-30 years who had recovered from COVID-19. CDR3 region: CATSWGQGSGANVLTF. In DNA, the CDR3 is TGTGCCACCAGCTGGGGACAGGGGTCCGGGGCCAACGTCCTGACTTTC.